The rows below give T cell receptor beta chains drawn from one sample of a study of shared clonotypes between healthy human individuals. TCRdb's copy holds only in-frame clones and misses some; the assay was immunoSEQ multiplex PCR. The sample contains 1 million to 1.2 million clones, about 72% of which appear only once. The sample consisted of memory CD4+ T cells from PBMCs. Source of these receptors: a man between 18 and 29 years old in good health. Some clones in this sample may be carry-over from other donors' samples. Each CDR3 is given with its conserved first and last residue. A D gene is named only where the DNA matches it firmly. Size is stated for part of the rows, as once, few or many counts, or as a class when the clone is expanded.

TRBV4-2	.	.	TRBJ2-5	CASSQAVRLGVGRTQETQYF	TGTGCCAGCAGCCAAGCAGTACGACTAGGGGTGGGTAGAACCCAAGAGACCCAGTACTTC
TRBV11-1	.	.	TRBJ1-1	CASSFGGRTEAFF	TGTGCCAGCAGCTTTGGGGGACGGACTGAAGCTTTCTTT
TRBV10-3	.	TRBD1	TRBJ2-2	CAISEPGQGAGGELFF	TGTGCCATCAGTGAGCCTGGACAGGGGGCAGGCGGGGAGCTGTTTTTT
TRBV5-6	.	.	TRBJ2-5	CASSRQGGLGETQYF	TGTGCCAGCAGCCGTCAGGGTGGATTAGGAGAGACCCAGTACTTC
TRBV2	.	.	TRBJ2-7	CASSVQGINEQYF	TGTGCCAGCAGTGTCCAGGGGATAAACGAGCAGTACTTC
TRBV5-1	few	TRBD1	TRBJ2-1	CASSLATPGGNEQFF	TGCGCCAGCAGCTTGGCAACTCCAGGGGGCAATGAGCAGTTCTTC
TRBV7-8	.	.	TRBJ2-3	CASSLGGGTTDTQYF	TGTGCCAGCAGCTTAGGTGGGGGGACCACAGATACGCAGTATTTT
TRBV27	.	.	TRBJ1-2	CASRRRQAASNYGYTF	TGTGCCAGCAGACGTCGACAGGCAGCCTCTAACTATGGCTACACCTTC
TRBV5-1	few	TRBD1	TRBJ1-4	CASSSTGGSTNEKLFF	TGCGCCAGCAGCTCAACAGGGGGTTCAACTAATGAAAAACTGTTTTTT
TRBV9	many	.	TRBJ2-1	CASSPRLVGNEQFF	TGTGCCAGCAGCCCCCGGTTGGTAGGCAATGAGCAGTTCTTC
TRBV7-8	.	TRBD2	TRBJ2-3	CASSSRTRSHTQYF	TGTGCCAGCAGCTCGAGGACTAGATCGCATACGCAGTATTTT
TRBV11-2	few	.	TRBJ1-1	CASSPRGGGTLVNTEAFF	TGTGCCAGCAGCCCCCGGGGAGGGGGGACCTTAGTGAACACTGAAGCTTTCTTT
TRBV7-2	.	TRBD1	TRBJ2-3	CASSLRDRGRTDTQYF	TGTGCCAGCAGCTTAAGGGACAGGGGACGAACAGATACGCAGTATTTT
TRBV28	.	.	TRBJ1-1	CASRRSQGPHQEAFF	TGTGCCAGCAGGCGGAGCCAGGGACCCCACCAAGAAGCTTTCTTT
TRBV18	.	.	TRBJ2-2	CASSPRRGANTGELFF	TGTGCCAGCTCACCACGCAGGGGGGCGAACACCGGGGAGCTGTTTTTT
TRBV2	.	TRBD1	TRBJ2-1	CASSPGQGIPGSYNEQFF	TGTGCCAGCAGTCCGGGACAGGGTATCCCCGGCTCCTACAATGAGCAGTTCTTC
TRBV6-1	.	TRBD1	TRBJ1-2	CASTGNRGISGYTF	TGTGCCAGCACGGGCAACAGGGGTATAAGCGGCTACACCTTC
TRBV28	few	TRBD2	TRBJ2-7	CASTLAGLTYEQYF	TGTGCCAGTACACTAGCGGGCCTGACCTACGAGCAGTACTTC
TRBV18	.	TRBD1	TRBJ2-3	CASSSRTGMGTDTQYF	TGTGCCAGCTCATCGAGGACAGGGATGGGAACAGATACGCAGTATTTT
TRBV11-2	.	.	TRBJ1-5	CASSSNRDQPQHF	TGTGCCAGCAGCAGCAACAGGGATCAGCCCCAGCATTTT
TRBV10-3	.	.	TRBJ1-2	CAISFRQDSNYGYTF	TGTGCCATCAGCTTTAGACAGGACTCTAACTATGGCTACACCTTC
TRBV19	.	.	TRBJ2-7	CASTLTGRSYEQYF	TGTGCCAGTACCTTGACAGGCCGGAGCTACGAGCAGTACTTC
TRBV30	.	.	TRBJ2-3	CAWSTPSSTDTQYF	TGTGCCTGGAGTACCCCCTCTAGCACAGATACGCAGTATTTT
TRBV7-2	.	.	TRBJ1-2	CASSSSGPYGYTF	TGTGCCAGCAGCTCCTCAGGGCCCTATGGCTACACCTTC
TRBV11-2	.	.	TRBJ1-1	CASRPVPRRLEAFF	TGTGCCAGCAGACCCGTTCCCAGGCGCCTTGAAGCTTTCTTT
TRBV5-1	.	TRBD2	TRBJ2-1	CASSKSGTSGRDYNEQFF	TGCGCCAGCAGCAAATCCGGGACTAGCGGGAGAGACTACAATGAGCAGTTCTTC
TRBV7-2	few	.	TRBJ1-3	CASREGVPIYF	TGTGCCAGCAGGGAGGGTGTGCCCATATATTTT
TRBV5-6	once	TRBD2	TRBJ2-1	CASSLAGLADTYNEQFF	TGTGCCAGCAGCTTGGCGGGGCTAGCGGATACCTACAATGAGCAGTTCTTC
TRBV14	.	.	TRBJ1-2	CASSSGTSNYGYTF	TGTGCCAGCAGCTCGGGGACATCTAACTATGGCTACACCTTC
TRBV20-1	.	.	TRBJ2-7	CSAGVREQQYF	TGCAGTGCTGGGGTCCGGGAGCAGCAGTACTTC
TRBV18	.	.	TRBJ2-4	CASSPPLRQSAKNIQYF	TGTGCCAGCTCACCACCCCTACGGCAGTCAGCCAAAAACATTCAGTACTTC
TRBV19	.	TRBD1	TRBJ1-4	CASSTRTGLGEKLFF	TGTGCCAGTAGCACCAGGACAGGGCTTGGCGAAAAACTGTTTTTT
TRBV4-1	.	.	TRBJ2-7	CASSQERGTFSYEQYF	TGCGCCAGCAGCCAAGAGAGGGGGACATTTTCCTACGAGCAGTACTTC
TRBV27	.	TRBD2	TRBJ2-1	CASRIVSGTSGFLDEQFF	TGTGCCAGCAGGATAGTCTCGGGGACTAGCGGTTTTTTGGATGAGCAGTTCTTC
TRBV7-9	.	TRBD1	TRBJ2-7	CASSKQGASSYEQYF	TGTGCCAGCAGCAAACAGGGGGCGAGCTCCTACGAGCAGTACTTC
TRBV7-6	.	.	TRBJ2-7	CASSLEGGGEQYF	TGTGCCAGCAGCTTAGAGGGCGGAGGCGAGCAGTACTTC
TRBV18	.	.	TRBJ2-7	CASSPPGRVRYEQYF	TGTGCCAGCTCACCACCGGGCAGGGTCCGCTACGAGCAGTACTTC
TRBV7-9	few	.	TRBJ1-1	CASSQTALNTEAFF	TGTGCCAGCAGCCAAACAGCTCTGAACACTGAAGCTTTCTTT
TRBV27	once	.	TRBJ2-7	CASSLSPTSSPPGEQYF	TGTGCCAGCAGTTTATCCCCTACTAGTTCCCCCCCGGGTGAGCAGTACTTC
TRBV2	.	.	TRBJ1-2	CASSGRQRVNYGYTF	TGTGCCAGCAGTGGGAGACAGCGGGTAAACTATGGCTACACCTTC
TRBV19	few	.	TRBJ2-3	CASSDRAGKSTDTQYF	TGTGCCAGTAGTGACCGGGCGGGGAAGAGCACAGATACGCAGTATTTT
TRBV4-1	.	.	TRBJ2-7	CASSQDWGWEQYF	TGCGCCAGCAGCCAAGACTGGGGGTGGGAGCAGTACTTC
TRBV5-1	.	TRBD1	TRBJ2-1	CASSTDRYNEQFF	TGCGCCAGCAGCACGGACAGGTACAATGAGCAGTTCTTC
TRBV10-1	once	.	TRBJ2-2	CASRPDGGTGELFF	TGCGCCAGCAGACCCGACGGGGGCACCGGGGAGCTGTTTTTT
TRBV7-9	.	TRBD1	TRBJ1-2	CASSLNRDRTYGYTF	TGTGCCAGCAGCTTAAACCGGGACAGGACCTATGGCTACACCTTC
TRBV9	.	.	TRBJ2-2	CASSQGQGNTGELFF	TGTGCCAGCAGTCAAGGACAAGGGAACACCGGGGAGCTGTTTTTT
TRBV2	.	.	TRBJ2-5	CASSEPAGTQYF	TGTGCCAGCAGTGAACCCGCGGGGACCCAGTACTTC
TRBV27	many	TRBD1	TRBJ1-2	CASRRRRQGDGYTF	TGTGCCAGCAGGCGCAGGAGACAGGGGGATGGCTACACCTTC